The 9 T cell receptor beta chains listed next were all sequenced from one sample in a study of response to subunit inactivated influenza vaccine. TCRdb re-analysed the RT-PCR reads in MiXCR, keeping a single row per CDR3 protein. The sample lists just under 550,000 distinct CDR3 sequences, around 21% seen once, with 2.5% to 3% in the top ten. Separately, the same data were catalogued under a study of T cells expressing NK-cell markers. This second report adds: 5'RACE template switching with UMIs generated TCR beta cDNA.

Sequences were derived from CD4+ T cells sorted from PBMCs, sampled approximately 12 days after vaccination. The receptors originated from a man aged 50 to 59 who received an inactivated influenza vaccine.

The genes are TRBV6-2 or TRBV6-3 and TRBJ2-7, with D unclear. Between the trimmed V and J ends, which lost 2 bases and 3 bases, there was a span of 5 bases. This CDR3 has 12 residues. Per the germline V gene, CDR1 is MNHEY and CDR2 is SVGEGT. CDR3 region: CASSYPIYEQYF. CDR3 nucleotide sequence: TGTGCCAGCAGTTACCCCATCTACGAGCAGTACTTC.

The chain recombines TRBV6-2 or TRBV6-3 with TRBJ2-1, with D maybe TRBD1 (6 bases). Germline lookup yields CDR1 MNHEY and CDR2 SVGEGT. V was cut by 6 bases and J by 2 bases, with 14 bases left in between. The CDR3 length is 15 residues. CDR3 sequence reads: CASRMGALAYNEQFF. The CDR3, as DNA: TGTGCCAGCAGGATGGGGGCCCTAGCCTACAATGAGCAGTTCTTC.

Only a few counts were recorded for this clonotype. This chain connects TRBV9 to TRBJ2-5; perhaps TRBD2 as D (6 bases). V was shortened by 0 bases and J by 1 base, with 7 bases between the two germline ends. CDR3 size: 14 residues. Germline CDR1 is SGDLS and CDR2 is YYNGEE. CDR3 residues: CASSVGRAQETQYF. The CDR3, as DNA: TGTGCCAGCAGCGTAGGGAGGGCCCAAGAGACCCAGTACTTC.

The DNA for the CDR3 is TGTGCCAGCAGTTTAGCAGGCACGATGAACACTGAAGCTTTCTTT. Its translation is CASSLAGTMNTEAFF. The chain combines TRBV12-3 or TRBV12-4 with TRBJ1-1; D ambiguous. The CDR3 is 15 amino acids. The V end lost 0 bases, the J end lost 0 bases, and 8 bases lay between the germline ends.

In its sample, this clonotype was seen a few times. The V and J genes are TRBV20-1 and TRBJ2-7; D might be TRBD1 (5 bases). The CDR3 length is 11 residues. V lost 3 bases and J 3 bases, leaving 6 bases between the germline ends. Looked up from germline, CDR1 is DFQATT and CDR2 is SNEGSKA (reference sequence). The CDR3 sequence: CSARDNYEQYF. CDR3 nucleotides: TGCAGTGCTAGGGACAACTACGAGCAGTACTTC.

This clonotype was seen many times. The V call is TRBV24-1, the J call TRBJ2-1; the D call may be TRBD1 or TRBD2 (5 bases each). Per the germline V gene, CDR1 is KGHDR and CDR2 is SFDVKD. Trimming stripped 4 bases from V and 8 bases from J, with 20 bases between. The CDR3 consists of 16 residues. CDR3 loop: CATSESGTPPFDEQFF. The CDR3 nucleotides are TGTGCCACCAGTGAGTCCGGGACCCCCCCCTTCGATGAGCAGTTCTTC.

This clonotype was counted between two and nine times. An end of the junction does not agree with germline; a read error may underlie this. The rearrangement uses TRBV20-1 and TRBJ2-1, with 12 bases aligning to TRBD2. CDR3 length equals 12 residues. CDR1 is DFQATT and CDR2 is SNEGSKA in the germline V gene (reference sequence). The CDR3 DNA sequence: TGCAGTGCTAGTGGGCCGGGACTAGCGGGCCCCTTC. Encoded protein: CSASGPGLAGPF.

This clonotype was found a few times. CDR3 nucleotides: TGCAGCGTTGAGGGGGCTATAGGGGAGCTGTTTTTT. Protein sequence: CSVEGAIGELFF. J is TRBJ2-2 and V is TRBV29-1, with a weak D call TRBD1 (6 bases). Germline V CDR1 and CDR2: SQVTM, ANQGSEA. The CDR3 loop spans 12 amino acids. The V end was cut by 3 bases, the J end by 8 bases, with 10 bases between.

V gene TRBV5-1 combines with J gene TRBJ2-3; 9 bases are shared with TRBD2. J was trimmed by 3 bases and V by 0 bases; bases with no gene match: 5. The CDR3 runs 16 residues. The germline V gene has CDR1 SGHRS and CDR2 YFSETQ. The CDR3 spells CASSLEVAGETDTQYF. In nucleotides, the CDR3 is TGCGCCAGCAGCTTGGAGGTAGCGGGAGAGACAGATACGCAGTATTTT.